This T cell receptor beta chain is drawn from a study of cytomegalovirus exposure and HLA in healthy donors (dated by TCRdb to about 2017). General notes on the study: In an earlier analysis of approximately 640 of the donors, 250 to 350 Gb of sequence data and some 120 million unique TCR beta sequences from about 180 million T cells were reported. Of the 300 to 450 genotyped donors, more than 75% were placed in the genetic ancestry cluster associated with self-reported Caucasian donors. A handful of DR-DQ haplotypes were treated as single units for association and clustering because of strong linkage in the cohort. In addition to the first cohort of around 670 subjects, a separate validation cohort of about 120 different subjects was used. Class I and class II HLA loci were covered by the typing at four-digit resolution. An earlier analysis of several hundred of the donors applied high-throughput TCR beta sequencing to assess whether each TCR beta V gene segment acted as functional or pseudogenic. In a later analysis, previously published TCR beta repertoires from 670 or so donors were re-analyzed and high-resolution HLA genotyping was added so that TCR occurrence patterns could be studied. The study combined high-throughput TCR immunosequencing, statistical association of individual TCRs with disease status, and machine learning to predict cytomegalovirus infection status. Every repertoire in the discovery cohort had been generated on one and the same sequencing platform. About 280 gigabases of sequencing data and approximately 92 million unique TCR sequences made up an early release that covered over 550 HLA-typed donors. Rather than using new phenotypic data, the later analysis identified candidate immune exposures from TCR beta sequences and from how often those sequences occurred across donors. Donor age, sex, ethnicity and CMV serostatus were collected together with the repertoire data. The number of typed donors differed by locus: about 620-640 for A, B, C, DRB1 and DQB1; approximately 530 for DQA1; approximately 600 for DPA1; and about 450 for DPB1. In a later genetic analysis, genome-wide SNP genotypes for about three fifths of the roughly 670 donors were used, and that subset was treated as a discovery cohort. The study profiled the T cell repertoires of about 720 subjects by immunosequencing and related them to cytomegalovirus serostatus. The aim of the study was to test whether cataloging public T cell receptors could identify signatures of past pathogen exposure. Among roughly 400 genotyped donors of the cohort, an average of roughly 230,000 unique TCR beta nucleotide sequences was sequenced per donor, of which 15% to 20% were non-productive. General conclusions and limits of the study: Immune exposure information for the cohort was limited to CMV serostatus. A cluster of highly shared sequence variants was judged likely to be a technical artifact of the sequencing pipeline. In both the original and validation cohorts, the classifier was reported to diagnose cytomegalovirus status with high specificity and sensitivity. Most TCR sequences were observed very rarely across donors, whereas some public TCRs were present in many individuals. A later analysis found that most CMV-associated TCR beta chains appeared HLA-restricted, with HLA associations seemingly driven largely by CMV exposure. Specific HLA alleles were associated with 15,000 to 20,000 TCR beta sequences at a false discovery rate of 0.05 in a later analysis. A few of the identified cytomegalovirus-associated TCR beta chains were confirmed in vitro to be specific for cytomegalovirus antigens. The 87-base-pair reads could not distinguish some IMGT-functional V segments, including TRBV6-2 and TRBV6-3, so those segments were excluded. A further reported finding was that TCR beta sequences accurately predicted the HLA-A and HLA-B alleles for most subjects in the first cohort. The study listed 150 to 200 TCR beta chains as associated with cytomegalovirus. Strong co-occurrence of HLA alleles, especially DR and DQ, made assigning TCR associations to individual alleles difficult. Several of the top co-occurrence clusters appeared to be linked to parvovirus B19, influenza, CMV and Epstein-Barr virus, according to a later analysis. An association between a missense DCLRE1C variant and V-gene and J-gene trimming of TCR beta chains was found in a later genetic analysis and replicated in an independent cohort. In a later genetic analysis, fewer N-insertions in productive TCRs were reported among donors in an Asian-associated ancestry cluster than the approximately 630-donor mean. Roughly uniform sequencing depth across donors was assumed in presence/absence analyses, although this assumption may not hold. The authors suggested that the approach could potentially be generalized to other disease states and immunological phenotypes. According to a later analysis, TCR association rates differed among HLA loci, with DRB1 alleles showing the most associated TCRs and HLA-C alleles showing the fewest. The cohort was sequenced for TCR beta chains only, and without alpha or paired-chain data the features that could be detected were limited. Because counts were too low, about 18 rarely observed V segments, including chromosome 9 orphons, were excluded from the earlier analysis of some 590 of the donors. In an earlier analysis of approximately 590 of the donors, most TCR beta V segments appeared in productive rearrangements about 87% or about 30% of the time, broadly matching IMGT annotations. A later analysis found that HLA-associated TCR beta chains were more clonally expanded and had lower generation probabilities than equally common non-associated chains. Linkage disequilibrium might explain the correlated functional status among segregating V segments, but an unknown experimental factor could not be excluded. HLA typing was unavailable for some donors at each locus, so association tests used only the typed subset.

To note about this clone: It has no known antigen specificity.

V is pared back by 5 bases and J by 4 bases, with 14 bases lying between the germline termini. Taken from cysteine to phenylalanine, the CDR3 has 15 residues. Of all the DNA, just the CDR3 is kept, 45 bases in frame from base 1. CDR1 and CDR2 are read off the germline V gene (reference sequence) as LNHNV and YYDKDF. The cohort was made up of about 670 healthy bone marrow donors. At the time of sampling, all cohort members were nominally healthy, though unrecorded immune exposures were likely present. The donor tested CMV seronegative and was one of the 352 seronegative cohort members. A peripheral blood sample was provided by each donor, and peripheral blood mononuclear cells were used for TCR beta sequencing. Genomic DNA extraction from the blood cell samples was performed with the Qiagen DNeasy Blood Extraction Kit. The library was generated by the immunoSEQ multiplex PCR assay. A mixture of 60 forward primers for TCR Vbeta segments and 13 reverse primers for TCR Jbeta segments was used in the multiplex PCR. A multiplex PCR assay on genomic DNA amplified the CDR3 region of rearranged TCR beta genes. On the Illumina HiSeq System, the amplified TCR beta libraries were sequenced as 87-base-pair reads. Under the source paper's analysis protocol: A later analysis tallied around 87 million unique TCR beta chains across the 666 repertoires, and approximately 12 million of those chains were shared by two or more donors. Raw reads were error-corrected and collapsed into unique sequences by a nearest-neighbor algorithm in which closely related sequences were merged to remove PCR and sequencing errors. Alignment of CDR3 sequences to IMGT reference sequences was used to assign V, D and J gene segments. For a sequence to be retained, a match of at least six nucleotides to both a V gene segment and a J gene segment was required. A rearrangement was called productive if the CDR3 had no stop codons and remained in frame with V and J, and every other rearrangement was called non-productive. CDR3 was defined according to IMGT convention as the region running from the second conserved V-encoded cysteine to the conserved J-encoded phenylalanine. In an earlier analysis of around 540 of the donors, sequences lacking an unambiguous match to a single V gene segment were excluded. In an earlier analysis of about 590 of the donors, a V segment was called functional when productive rearrangements were above 56.7%, and segregating when the standard deviation between donors exceeded 5%. To diagnose cytomegalovirus status from the catalog of TCR beta chain sequences, a statistical classification framework was built. A later analysis assigned V and J genes by comparing TCR nucleotide sequences with IMGT/GENE-DB human TR gene sequences. Using the TCRdist pipeline, a later analysis assigned CDR3 sequences along with most-parsimonious VDJ recombination scenarios. A later analysis defined each TCR beta chain by its CDR3 amino acid sequence plus V-gene family, and excluded reads lacking a unique V-gene family. A later analysis removed several hundred highly shared, low-generation-probability nucleotide sequences to deal with suspected cross-contamination and a sequencing artifact. A later analysis calculated a clonal expansion index for each public chain from normalized within-repertoire ranks of inferred template counts. In a later analysis, generation probabilities were computed using a VDJ recombination model fitted to out-of-frame rearrangements, and the results were checked against IGoR. Hypergeometric tests were used in a later analysis to score TCR-TCR, TCR-HLA and TCR-CMV co-occurrence, with a repertoire-size bias correction applied to the TCR pairs. False discovery rates were estimated in a later analysis by permuting HLA or CMV assignments 20 times. In a later analysis, co-occurring TCRs were grouped using DBSCAN, with TCRdist sequence similarity added in when clustering inside HLA-allele-positive subsets. Repertoires with fewer than 30,000 or more than 120,000 public chains, plus five repertoires with anomalous nucleotide sharing, were excluded from co-occurrence clustering. TCRdb limited this immuneACCESS table to in-frame rearrangements with V and J called. A share of clones is missing; checked studies link under half to unresolved V genes, and the rest is unexplained. The V and J calls and the clone size are those of that table, but D and trimming were determined from the DNA. The sample table records over 150,000 clones. Of the sample, 0.74% is held by the ten largest clones.

The sequence joins TRBV15 to TRBJ2-2; perhaps TRBD1 is the D gene, with 7 bases matching. Sequencing input: PBMCs. The sequence was collected from a boy between 5 and 17 years old in good health and CMV-seronegative. The bases are TGTGCCACCAGCTGGAGGGGGCTTGTCACCGGGGAGCTGTTTTTT. Its protein product is CATSWRGLVTGELFF.